This passage covers 9 T cell receptor beta chains from one sample sequenced in a study of OX40 agonist ivuxolimab in advanced cancers. Library generation was performed with the immunoSEQ multiplex PCR assay. TCRdb holds this immuneACCESS table with in-frame rearrangements only. Some clones are missing; in checked studies, unresolved V genes explain under half, and the rest has no known cause. The sample table contains 35,000 to 50,000 clones; only one count was recorded for around nine tenths of them. The ten largest clones add up to roughly 1.1% of the sample. Sequenced material: CD4+ or CD8+ T cells sorted from blood, taken in a trial of the OX40 agonist ivuxolimab. Every receptor here comes from an adult with an advanced solid tumor such as melanoma, head and neck, liver or kidney cancer.

The rearrangement uses TRBV6-5 and TRBJ2-1; 10 bases match TRBD2. V lost 7 bases and J lost 7; bases outside the gene matches: 7. Germline V gives CDR1 MNHEY, CDR2 SVGAGI. The length of the CDR3 is 14 residues. The CDR3 protein is CASTWTSGTNEQFF. DNA for the CDR3: TGTGCCAGCACTTGGACTAGCGGAACAAATGAGCAGTTCTTC.

The chain is built from TRBV7-2 and TRBJ2-2; 8 bases fit TRBD1. The CDR3 is made up of 15 amino acids. Germline V CDR1 and CDR2: SGHTA, FQGNSA. V was pared by 7 bases and J by 5 bases, with 9 bases of the junction left unmatched. CDR3 sequence (DNA): TGTGCCAGCAATGGAGGACAGGGTATGACCGGGGAGCTGTTTTTT. Its translation: CASNGGQGMTGELFF.

The rearrangement joins TRBV10-3 to TRBJ2-3; 8 bases line up with TRBD2. This CDR3 comprises 14 residues. V dropped 11 bases and J dropped 2; count of bases not matched to a gene: 9. Germline CDR1 and CDR2: ENHRY and SYGVKD. CDR3 protein: CALRGGAVTDTQYF. The CDR3 coding sequence is TGTGCCTTACGGGGGGGGGCGGTCACAGATACGCAGTATTTT.

This clone came up a few times. The chain combines TRBV30 with TRBJ2-7; D is perhaps TRBD1 (5 bases). The germline gives CDR1 GTSNPN, CDR2 SVGIG (reference sequence). The CDR3 loop spans 12 amino acids. Trimming left V 1 base short and J 5 bases short, with 9 bases between. The CDR3 spells CAWSAGRDEQYF. CDR3 nucleotides: TGTGCCTGGAGTGCAGGGCGCGACGAGCAGTACTTC.

The genes are TRBV10-3 and TRBJ1-2, with TRBD1 matching 7 bases. CDR3 size: 11 residues. The V gene end was trimmed by 10 bases and the J gene end by 8 bases; junction bases not matched to a gene: 7. The germline V gene encodes CDR1 ENHRY and CDR2 SYGVKD. The CDR3 DNA sequence: TGTGCCACCAGGACAGGCGAAGGCTACACCTTC. Protein product: CATRTGEGYTF.

This clone came up a few times. The identical CDR3 is also encoded by other nucleotide sequences in the sample. The chain uses TRBV19 and TRBJ2-7; possibly TRBD2 for D (5 bases). V lost 1 base and J lost 0, with 7 bases in between. The CDR3 runs to 14 residues. Germline V gene sequence: CDR1 LNHDA, CDR2 SQIVND (reference sequence). The CDR3 sequence: CASSIAGSSYEQYF. The CDR3 DNA is TGTGCCAGTAGTATAGCGGGGAGCTCCTACGAGCAGTACTTC.

The J gene is TRBJ2-5, the V gene TRBV19; 7 nucleotides agree with TRBD1. Germline CDR1 reads LNHDA; CDR2 reads SQIVND (reference sequence). Trimming cost V 5 bases and J 1 base; bases outside gene matches: 4. This CDR3 is built from 14 residues. In nucleotides, the CDR3 is TGTGCCAGTAGTCTCAGACAGGGCCAAGAGACCCAGTACTTC. This gives the protein CASSLRQGQETQYF.

The CDR3: CASRYGARGANVLTF. The CDR3 DNA reads TGTGCCAGCAGGTACGGGGCGCGCGGGGCCAACGTCCTGACTTTC. The V call is TRBV7-8, the J call TRBJ2-6; D is tentatively TRBD1 or TRBD2 (5 bases each). Between the trimmed V and J ends, which lost 6 bases and 4 bases, there was a span of 13 bases. The germline V gene encodes CDR1 SGHVS and CDR2 FQNEAQ. The CDR3 covers 15 residues.

This clone is a singleton in its sample. V gene TRBV5-6 combines with J gene TRBJ1-1; 8 bases fit TRBD1. V dropped 4 bases and J dropped 3; count of bases not matched to a gene: 5. CDR3 length equals 14 residues. Germline assignment: CDR1 SGHDT and CDR2 YYEEEE. CDR3 region: CASSTYRGDTEAFF. In DNA form, the CDR3 reads TGTGCCAGCAGCACATACAGGGGGGACACTGAAGCTTTCTTT.